Listed below are T cell receptor beta chains from one sample, sequenced in a study of neoadjuvant anti-PD-1 for oral cavity cancer. Sequenced by immunoSEQ multiplex PCR; TCRdb stores in-frame clones only, minus some. The sample holds 25,000 or so clones, 25% to 30% seen once. The source material was tumor tissue, sampled after nivolumab (anti-PD-1) treatment. All receptors derive from a person between 35 and 79 years old with oral cavity squamous cell carcinoma. CDR3s include the opening cysteine and the closing phenylalanine or tryptophan. Fields, in order: V gene, J gene, clone size, CDR3 protein. Size values are once, few and many counts, or a class for expanded clones, and some rows have none.

>TRBV5-4|TRBJ2-7|NA
CASSLEGYEQYF
>TRBV27|TRBJ2-7|few
CASSLSIRAGGLYEQYF
>TRBV7-9|TRBJ2-1|few
CASSLMASLSYNEQFF
>TRBV28|TRBJ1-2|NA
CASSEEPRGYTF
>TRBV30|TRBJ1-5|few
CAWAGTENQPQHF
>TRBV28|TRBJ2-2|NA
CASSLVRRTSLVSGELFF
>TRBV4-1|TRBJ2-2|NA
CASSQGQGVIDPGELFF
>TRBV2|TRBJ1-5|NA
CASSRTGRNQPQHF
>TRBV19|TRBJ1-2|few
CASSIKGSYYGYTF
>TRBV18|TRBJ1-3|NA
CASSPGQGITGNTIYF
>TRBV10-1|TRBJ2-7|NA
CASSLDSGSYEQYF
>TRBV5-1|TRBJ1-2|few
CASSTGRLDYGYTF
>TRBV6-5|TRBJ1-5|NA
CASSTGQTSQPQHF
>TRBV5-4|TRBJ2-5|NA
CASSWTSEETQYF
>TRBV5-1|TRBJ2-2|NA
CASSLSLAGVGTGELFF
>TRBV2|TRBJ2-1|medium-sized
CASRGLAGAYNEQFF
>TRBV30|TRBJ1-5|few
CAWSAGRNQPQHF
>TRBV27|TRBJ1-3|NA
CASSPRGGESSGNTIYF
>TRBV30|TRBJ1-5|NA
CAWSVRGSRGQPQHF
>TRBV7-2|TRBJ2-7|NA
CASSLGPAGEQYF
>TRBV5-1|TRBJ1-2|few
CASSLPDYGYTF
>TRBV25-1|TRBJ1-2|NA
CASSEGWLGYGYTF
>TRBV2|TRBJ1-3|NA
CASSGTGGGNTIYF
>TRBV6-6|TRBJ1-2|many
CATPRRGGNSYGYTF
>TRBV18|TRBJ1-3|few
CASSPPGDTIYF
>TRBV5-1|TRBJ2-1|NA
CASSLRAGGQDEQFF
>TRBV6-4|TRBJ2-2|few
CASSDGHTGELFF
>TRBV15|TRBJ1-3|once
CATSRDRGRGPGNTIYF
>TRBV2|TRBJ2-1|NA
CASTWTSGYNEQFF
>TRBV11-2|TRBJ2-7|once
CASSFAWGYEQYF
>TRBV7-8|TRBJ2-7|NA
CASRPGLSYEQYF
>TRBV15|TRBJ2-7|NA
CATSLDMLTYEQYF
>TRBV7-3|TRBJ2-7|few
CASSSNTGSYEQYF
>TRBV9|TRBJ2-7|NA
CASSANHPGGEQQKPYEQYF
>TRBV7-8|TRBJ2-1|NA
CASSPDVGFYNEQFF
>TRBV7-8|TRBJ1-2|NA
CASSSPRAPESGYTF
>TRBV6-5|TRBJ2-3|few
CASRLGRPYPREYF
>TRBV6-5|TRBJ1-2|few
CASSYTRLSNYGYTF
>TRBV20-1|TRBJ2-7|NA
CSAREGLRQYF
>TRBV28|TRBJ1-2|few
CASSPQDTGTRGYTF
>TRBV10-1|TRBJ1-1|NA
CASSEHVGLEAFF
>TRBV11-2|TRBJ2-6|NA
CASSFPRGQGYSGANVLTF
>TRBV10-3|TRBJ1-2|NA
CAISEGTFYGYTF
>TRBV7-9|TRBJ2-1|NA
CASSPYSEQFF
>TRBV28|TRBJ1-2|NA
CASGGGGTYGYTF
>TRBV18|TRBJ2-3|many
CASSPYKRGGADTQYF
>TRBV7-9|TRBJ2-3|NA
CASSLDQRERYTDTQYF
>TRBV6-4|TRBJ2-5|NA
CASSDSAPRRDRGQETQYF
>TRBV28|TRBJ2-4|many
CASSLHTSGSTAKNIQYF
>TRBV5-1|TRBJ1-1|few
CASSWAANTEAFF
>TRBV9|TRBJ2-7|NA
CASSVNPGDEQYF
>TRBV5-1|TRBJ2-5|once
CASSFGHYQETQYF
>TRBV5-1|TRBJ2-7|NA
CASSAFDEQYF
>TRBV6-5|TRBJ2-7|many
CASSATGPTYEQYF
>TRBV6-5|TRBJ1-5|few
CASSYSGFEPQHF